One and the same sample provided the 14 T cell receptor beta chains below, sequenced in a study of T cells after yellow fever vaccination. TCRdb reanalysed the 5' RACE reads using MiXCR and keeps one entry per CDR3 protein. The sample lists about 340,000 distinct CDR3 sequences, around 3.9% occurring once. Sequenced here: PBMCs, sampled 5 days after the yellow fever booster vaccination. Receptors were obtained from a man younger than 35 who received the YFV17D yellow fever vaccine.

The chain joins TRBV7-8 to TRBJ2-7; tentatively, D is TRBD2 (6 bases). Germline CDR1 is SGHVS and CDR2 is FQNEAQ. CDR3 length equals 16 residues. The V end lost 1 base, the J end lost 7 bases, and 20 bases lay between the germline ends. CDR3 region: CASSLGDVGGAGEQYF. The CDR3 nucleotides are TGTGCCAGCAGCTTAGGCGATGTCGGGGGAGCGGGTGAGCAGTACTTC.

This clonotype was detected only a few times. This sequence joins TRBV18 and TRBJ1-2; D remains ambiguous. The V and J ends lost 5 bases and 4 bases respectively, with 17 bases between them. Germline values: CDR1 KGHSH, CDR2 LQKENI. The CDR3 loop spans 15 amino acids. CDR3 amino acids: CASSSLDDSLYGYTF. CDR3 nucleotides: TGTGCCAGCTCATCCCTCGATGACTCCCTCTATGGCTACACCTTC.

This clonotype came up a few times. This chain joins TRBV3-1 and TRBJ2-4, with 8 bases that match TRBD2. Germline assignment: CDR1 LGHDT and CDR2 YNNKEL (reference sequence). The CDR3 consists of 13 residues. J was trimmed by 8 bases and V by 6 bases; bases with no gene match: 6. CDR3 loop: CASSLAGSDIQYF. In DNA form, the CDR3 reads TGTGCCAGCAGTCTAGCGGGTTCGGACATTCAGTACTTC.

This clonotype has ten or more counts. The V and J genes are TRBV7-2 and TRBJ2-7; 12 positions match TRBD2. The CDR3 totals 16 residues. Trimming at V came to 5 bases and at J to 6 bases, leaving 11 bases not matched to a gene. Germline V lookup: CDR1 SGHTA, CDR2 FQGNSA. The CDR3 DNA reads TGTGCCAGCAGCACCGCTAGCGGGGGGGCCTATCTCGAGCAGTACTTC. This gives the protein CASSTASGGAYLEQYF.

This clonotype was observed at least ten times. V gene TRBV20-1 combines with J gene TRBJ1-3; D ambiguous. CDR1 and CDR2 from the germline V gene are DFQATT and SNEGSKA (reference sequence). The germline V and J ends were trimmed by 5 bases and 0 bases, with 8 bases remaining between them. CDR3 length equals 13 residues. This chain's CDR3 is CSALDRSGNTIYF. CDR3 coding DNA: TGCAGTGCTCTCGACCGCTCTGGAAACACCATATATTTT.

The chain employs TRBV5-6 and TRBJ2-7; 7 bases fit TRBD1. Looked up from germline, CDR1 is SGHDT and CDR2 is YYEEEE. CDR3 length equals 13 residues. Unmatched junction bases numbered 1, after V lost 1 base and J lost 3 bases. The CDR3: CASSLYRGYEQYV. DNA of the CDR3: TGTGCCAGCAGCTTGTACAGGGGCTACGAGCAGTACGTC.

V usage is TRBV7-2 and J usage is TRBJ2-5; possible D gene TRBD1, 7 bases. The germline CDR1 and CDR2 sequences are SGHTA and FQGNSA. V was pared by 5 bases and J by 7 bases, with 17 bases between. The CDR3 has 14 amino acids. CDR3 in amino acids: CASSPTTGTGTQYF. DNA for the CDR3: TGTGCCAGCAGCCCAACGACAGGGACTGGGACCCAGTACTTC.

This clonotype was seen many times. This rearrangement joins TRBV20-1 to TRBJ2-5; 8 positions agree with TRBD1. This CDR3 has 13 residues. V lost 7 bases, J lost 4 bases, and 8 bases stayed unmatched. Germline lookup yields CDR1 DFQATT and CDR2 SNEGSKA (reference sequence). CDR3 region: CSGVRGTGETQYF. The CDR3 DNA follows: TGCAGTGGAGTGAGGGGGACAGGAGAGACCCAGTACTTC.

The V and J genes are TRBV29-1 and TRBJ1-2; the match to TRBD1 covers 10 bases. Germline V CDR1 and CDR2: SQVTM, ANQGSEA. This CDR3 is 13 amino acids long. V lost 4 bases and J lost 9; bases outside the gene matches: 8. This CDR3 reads CSVVAGQGSRYTF. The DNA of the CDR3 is TGCAGCGTTGTCGCGGGACAGGGGTCGCGCTACACCTTC.

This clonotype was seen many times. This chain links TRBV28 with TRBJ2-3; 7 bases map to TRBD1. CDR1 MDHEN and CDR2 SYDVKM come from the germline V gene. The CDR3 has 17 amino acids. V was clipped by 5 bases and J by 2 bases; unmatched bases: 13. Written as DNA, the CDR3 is TGTGCCAGCAGTCTCCCGGGACAGAGCCTTTACACAGATACGCAGTATTTT. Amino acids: CASSLPGQSLYTDTQYF.

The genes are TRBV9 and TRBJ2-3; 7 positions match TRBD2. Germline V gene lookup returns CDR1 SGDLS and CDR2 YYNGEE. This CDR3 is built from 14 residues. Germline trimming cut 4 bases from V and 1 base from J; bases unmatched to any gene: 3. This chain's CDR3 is CASSWEGRTDTQYF. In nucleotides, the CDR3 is TGTGCCAGCAGCTGGGAGGGCCGCACAGATACGCAGTATTTT.

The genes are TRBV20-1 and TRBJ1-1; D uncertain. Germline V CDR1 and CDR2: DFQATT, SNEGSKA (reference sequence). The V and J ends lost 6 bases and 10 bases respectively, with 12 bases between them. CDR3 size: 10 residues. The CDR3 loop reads CSAMGFRAFF. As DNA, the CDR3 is TGCAGTGCGATGGGGTTTCGAGCTTTCTTT.

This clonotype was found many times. CDR3 sequence reads: CSARQGGQVNNSPLHF. DNA for the CDR3: TGCAGTGCTAGACAGGGGGGGCAAGTTAATAATTCACCCCTCCACTTT. This rearrangement joins TRBV20-1 to TRBJ1-6; 7 nucleotides align to TRBD1. Germline V lookup: CDR1 DFQATT, CDR2 SNEGSKA (reference sequence). V dropped 2 bases and J dropped 5; count of bases not matched to a gene: 9. The CDR3 length is 16 residues.

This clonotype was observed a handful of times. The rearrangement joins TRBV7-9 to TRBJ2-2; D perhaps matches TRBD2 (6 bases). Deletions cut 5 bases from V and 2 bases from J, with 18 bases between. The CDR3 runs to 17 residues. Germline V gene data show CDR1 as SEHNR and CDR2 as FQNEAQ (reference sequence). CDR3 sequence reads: CASSPALDGLNTGELFF. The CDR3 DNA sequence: TGTGCCAGCAGCCCAGCGCTGGACGGACTAAACACCGGGGAGCTGTTTTTT. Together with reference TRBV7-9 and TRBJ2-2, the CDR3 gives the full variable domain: DTGVSQNPRHKITKRGQNVTFRCDPISEHNRLYWYRQTLGQGPEFLTYFQNEAQLEKSRLLSDRFSAERPKGSFSTLEIQRTEQGDSAMYLCASSPALDGLNTGELFFGEGSRLTVL.